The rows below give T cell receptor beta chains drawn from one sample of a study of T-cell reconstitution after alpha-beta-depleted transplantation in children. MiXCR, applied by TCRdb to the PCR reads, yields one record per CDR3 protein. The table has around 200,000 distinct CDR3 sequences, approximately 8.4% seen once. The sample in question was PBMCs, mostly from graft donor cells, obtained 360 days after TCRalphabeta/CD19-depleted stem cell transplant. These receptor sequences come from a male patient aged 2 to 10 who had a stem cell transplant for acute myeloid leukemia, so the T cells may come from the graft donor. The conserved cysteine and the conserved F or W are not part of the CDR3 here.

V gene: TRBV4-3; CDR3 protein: ASSQDRSGIRTDTQY
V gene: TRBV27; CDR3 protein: ASSPTNTGVDTGELF
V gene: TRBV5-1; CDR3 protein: AGREYTGELF
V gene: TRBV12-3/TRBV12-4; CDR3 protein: ASSFSYLYNEQF
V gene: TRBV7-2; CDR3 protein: ASSPTGPLTRDTQY
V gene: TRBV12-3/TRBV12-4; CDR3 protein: ASSPTGSENTEAF
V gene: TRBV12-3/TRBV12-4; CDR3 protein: ASSFFPLYEQY
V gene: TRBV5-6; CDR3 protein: ASNPKGLSYEQY
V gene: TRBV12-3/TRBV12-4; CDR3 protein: ASSLKSGLIRFLF
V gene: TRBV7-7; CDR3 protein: ASSSAFGNEQF
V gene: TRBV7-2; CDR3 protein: ASSLLGQQQY
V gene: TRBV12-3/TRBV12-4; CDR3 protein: ASSGRPGTQSYEQY
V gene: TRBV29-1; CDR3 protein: SAGTQTSSNYGYT
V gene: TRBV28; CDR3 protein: ASRVGGSSYEQY
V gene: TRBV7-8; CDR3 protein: ASSLTEGFLEQF
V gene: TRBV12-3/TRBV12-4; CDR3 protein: ASSFITGRNQPQH
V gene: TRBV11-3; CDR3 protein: ASSISSVETQY
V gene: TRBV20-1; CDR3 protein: SARDGVAGSGPQH
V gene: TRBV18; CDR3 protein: ASSPDSWIRGSPLH
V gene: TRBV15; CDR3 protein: ATSLDIHLNTGELF
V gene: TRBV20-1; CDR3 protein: SARGLAGGPGTQY
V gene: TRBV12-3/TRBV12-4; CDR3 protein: ASSWAESVWQHNEQF
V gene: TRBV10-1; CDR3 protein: ASSTVRGPYNEQF
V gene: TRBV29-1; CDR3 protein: SVAPKTSLSSYEQY
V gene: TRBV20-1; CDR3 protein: SATRDRRDYEQY
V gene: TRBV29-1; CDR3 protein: SAQAYNEQF
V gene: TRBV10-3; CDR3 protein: AISERGGSDNSPLH
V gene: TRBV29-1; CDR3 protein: SAGLAHTGELF
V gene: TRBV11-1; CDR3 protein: ASSLNLQETQY
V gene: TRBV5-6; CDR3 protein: ASSGTERNTEAF
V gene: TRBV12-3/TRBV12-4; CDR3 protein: ASSALPRDEQF
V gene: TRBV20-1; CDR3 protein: SAKGFVAVTDTQY
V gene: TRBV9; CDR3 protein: ASSVGGPGEKLF
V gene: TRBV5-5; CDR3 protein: ASSLAGTDTGELF
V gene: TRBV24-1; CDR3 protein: ATSEGTGGIQETQY
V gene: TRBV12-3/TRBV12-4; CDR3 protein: ASSFESSGNTIY
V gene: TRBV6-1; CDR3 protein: ASRHLSNQPQH
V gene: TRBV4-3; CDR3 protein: ASSQETGEAYEQY
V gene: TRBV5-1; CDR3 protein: ASSSLPIAGGRTHTQY
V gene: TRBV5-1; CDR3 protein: ASSLTGGNQPQH
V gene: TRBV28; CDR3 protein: ASSLGTSWELF
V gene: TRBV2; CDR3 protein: ASSYGPGRGRPTGELF
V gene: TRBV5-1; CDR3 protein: ASSLVVDSPLH
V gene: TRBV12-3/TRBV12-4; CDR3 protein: ASSLWLSEETQY
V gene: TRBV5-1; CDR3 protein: ASSLEGGQVGEQY
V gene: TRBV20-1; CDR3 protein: SATYLSSGNTIY
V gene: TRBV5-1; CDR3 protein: ASSLWAQPPPSYNEQF
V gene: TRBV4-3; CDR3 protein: ASSHKAYTAEQF
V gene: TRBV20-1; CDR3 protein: SAGGASGRNTGELF
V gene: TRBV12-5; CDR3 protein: ASGIGQPGELF
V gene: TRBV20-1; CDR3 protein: SALRDGGTDTQY
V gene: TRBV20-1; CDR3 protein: SARDIQRGLIGQF